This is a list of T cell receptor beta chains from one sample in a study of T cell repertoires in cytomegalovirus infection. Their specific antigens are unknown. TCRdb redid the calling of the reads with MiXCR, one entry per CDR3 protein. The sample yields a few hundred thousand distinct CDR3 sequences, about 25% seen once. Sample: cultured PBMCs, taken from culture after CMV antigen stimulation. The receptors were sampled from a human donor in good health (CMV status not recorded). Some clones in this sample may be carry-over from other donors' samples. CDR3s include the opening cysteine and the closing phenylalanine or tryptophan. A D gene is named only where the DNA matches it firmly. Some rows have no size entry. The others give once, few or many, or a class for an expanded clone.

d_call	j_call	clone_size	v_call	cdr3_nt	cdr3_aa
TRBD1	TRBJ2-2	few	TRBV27	TGTGCCAGCAGTCCAAGACAGGGGGCCCCCACCGGGGAGCTGTTTTTT	CASSPRQGAPTGELFF
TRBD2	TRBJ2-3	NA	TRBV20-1	TGCAGTGCTAGAGATCGAATACTAGCGGGTCGCACAGATACGCAGTATTTT	CSARDRILAGRTDTQYF
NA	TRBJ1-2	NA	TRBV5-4	TGTGCCAGCAGCTTGGCGGTGGGCAACTATGGCTACACCTTC	CASSLAVGNYGYTF
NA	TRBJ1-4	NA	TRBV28	TGTGCCAGCGGAATAGTTGCAACTAATGAAAAACTGTTTTTT	CASGIVATNEKLFF
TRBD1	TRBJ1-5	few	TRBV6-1	TGTGCCAGCAGTTTGACAGGGGGTAGAGGCAATCAGCCCCAGCATTTT	CASSLTGGRGNQPQHF
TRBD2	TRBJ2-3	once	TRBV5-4	TGTGCAGACGGGGGGGGCCCGGCGAACCTTGACACAGATACGCAGTATTTT	CADGGGPANLDTDTQYF
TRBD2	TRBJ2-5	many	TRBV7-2	TGTGCCAGCAGCGCCCGACTAGCGGGAGAGGAGACCCAGTACTTC	CASSARLAGEETQYF
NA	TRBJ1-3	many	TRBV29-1	TGCAGCGTTTACCAACCGAATTCGAACACCATATATTTT	CSVYQPNSNTIYF
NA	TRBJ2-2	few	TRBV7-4	TGTGCCAGCAGCTTAATTAACGGGATGAGGGTCGGGGAGCTGTTTTTT	CASSLINGMRVGELFF
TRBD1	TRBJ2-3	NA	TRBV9	TGTGCCAGCAGCGCCCGACAGGGAAGTAGCACAGATACGCAGTATTTT	CASSARQGSSTDTQYF
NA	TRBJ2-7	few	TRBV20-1	TGCAGTGCTGATCATATTACCCGGGACTTTTTCTACGAGCAGTACTTC	CSADHITRDFFYEQYF
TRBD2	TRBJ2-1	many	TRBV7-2	TGTGCCAGCAGTTTAGCGGGAGGCCCCTACAATGAGCAGTTCTTC	CASSLAGGPYNEQFF
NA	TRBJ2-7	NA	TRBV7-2	TGTGCCAGCAGCTTAGGGGGGACCCTCATCGAGCAGTACTTC	CASSLGGTLIEQYF
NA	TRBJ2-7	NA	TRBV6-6	TGTGCCAGCAGTTCGTTCTCCCACTACGAGCAGTACTTC	CASSSFSHYEQYF
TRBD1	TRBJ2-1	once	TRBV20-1	TGCAGTGCAGGACAGGGTGTCGATGAGCAGTTCTTC	CSAGQGVDEQFF
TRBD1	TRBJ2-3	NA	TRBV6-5	TGTGCCAGCAGTTACGCCAGGGGGAGCACAGATACGCAGTATTTT	CASSYARGSTDTQYF
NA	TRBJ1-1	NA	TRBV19	TGTGCCAGTAGTGAAAAGAACACTGAAGCTTTCTTT	CASSEKNTEAFF
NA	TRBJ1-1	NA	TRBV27	TGTGCCAGCAGTTTTGGTACTGGCCAGAACACTGAAGCTTTCTTT	CASSFGTGQNTEAFF
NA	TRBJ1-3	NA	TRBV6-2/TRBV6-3	TGTGCCAGCAGTTACTATCTCGGTCGTCGACCTTCTGGAAACACCATATATTTT	CASSYYLGRRPSGNTIYF
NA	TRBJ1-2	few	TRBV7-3	TGTGCCAGCAGCCTTACCCCGACAGTCTATGGCTACACCTTC	CASSLTPTVYGYTF
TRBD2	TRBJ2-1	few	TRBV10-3	TGTGCCATCAGTACGGGACTAGCGGGAGAGCAGTTCTTC	CAISTGLAGEQFF
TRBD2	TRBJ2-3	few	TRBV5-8	TGTGCCAGCAGCGTCGGGACTAGCGGGAGGGGCGTAGATACGCAGTATTTT	CASSVGTSGRGVDTQYF
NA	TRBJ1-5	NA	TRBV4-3	TGCGCCAGCAGCCAAGGGCCCAGTGGTCAGCCCCAGCATTTT	CASSQGPSGQPQHF
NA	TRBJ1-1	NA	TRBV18	TGTGCCAGCTCACCAACCGGTGGGGACACTGAAGCTTTCTTT	CASSPTGGDTEAFF
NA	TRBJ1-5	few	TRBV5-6	TGTGCCAGCAGCTTGGCGTTTGGAGGCAGCAATCAGCCCCAGCATTTT	CASSLAFGGSNQPQHF
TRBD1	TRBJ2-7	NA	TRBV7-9	TGTGCCAGCAGCTTAGCCAGACAGGGGTCCTACGAGCAGTACTTC	CASSLARQGSYEQYF
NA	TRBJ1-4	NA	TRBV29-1	TGCAGCGTCCAAGGGGTGTCTAATGAAAAACTGTTTTTT	CSVQGVSNEKLFF
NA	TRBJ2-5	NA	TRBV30	TGTGCCTGGAGTATGACAGGTGATACCCAGTACTTC	CAWSMTGDTQYF
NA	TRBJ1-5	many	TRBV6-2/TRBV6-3	TGTGCCAGCAGGTATGGACAGAGCAATCAGCCCCAGCATTTT	CASRYGQSNQPQHF
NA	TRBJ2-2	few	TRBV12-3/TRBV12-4	TGTGCCAGCAGTTTATCAGGAGCGGGCACCGGGGAGCTGTTTTTT	CASSLSGAGTGELFF
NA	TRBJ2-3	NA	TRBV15	TGTGCCACCAGCAGAGATCATCGGGGCACAGATACGCAGTATTTT	CATSRDHRGTDTQYF
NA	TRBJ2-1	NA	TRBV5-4	TGTGCCAGCAGCTCGACTACTCGGGGGCAGTTCTTC	CASSSTTRGQFF
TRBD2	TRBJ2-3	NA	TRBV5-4	TGTGCCAGCAGCTTTCCGGCGGGAGGGCCAGATACGCAGTATTTT	CASSFPAGGPDTQYF
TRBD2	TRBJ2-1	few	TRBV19	TGTGCCAGTAGTGTGACTAGCGGGAGGGTTTACAATGAGCAGTTCTTC	CASSVTSGRVYNEQFF
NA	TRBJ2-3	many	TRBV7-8	TGTGCCAGCAGGAGGGGGGAGCGCACAGATACGCAGTATTTT	CASRRGERTDTQYF
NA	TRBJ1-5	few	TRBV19	TGTGCCAGTAGTATAAAGGTTTCGCAGCCCCAGCATTTT	CASSIKVSQPQHF
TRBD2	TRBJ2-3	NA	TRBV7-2	TGTGCCAGCAGCTACTTAGCGGGAGCCGCCGCAGATACGCAGTATTTT	CASSYLAGAAADTQYF
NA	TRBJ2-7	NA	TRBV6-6	TGTGCCAGCAGCCGCACGCCGAGTTATCCCCCCTTCGAGCAGTACTTC	CASSRTPSYPPFEQYF
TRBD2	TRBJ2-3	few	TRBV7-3	TGTGCCAGCAGCAGGACTAGCATAGCAGATACGCAGTATTTT	CASSRTSIADTQYF
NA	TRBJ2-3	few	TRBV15	TGTGCCACCAGCAGAGACGATACGACAGATACGCAGTATTTT	CATSRDDTTDTQYF
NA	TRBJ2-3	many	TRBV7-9	TGTGCCAGCAAAACCGGAGGGGAGTGGGACACAGATACGCAGTATTTT	CASKTGGEWDTDTQYF
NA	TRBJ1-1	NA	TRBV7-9	TGTGCCAGCAGCGCGCGAGTAGGCATGAACACTGAAGCTTTCTTT	CASSARVGMNTEAFF
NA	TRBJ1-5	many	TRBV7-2	TGTGCCAGCAGCTTAGCGGGGGAGCCCTATAGCAATCAGCCCCAGCATTTT	CASSLAGEPYSNQPQHF